This T cell receptor (beta chain) stems from a study of beta chain features in type 1 diabetes. Expressed TCRB transcripts were sequenced after all isolated RNA was converted to cDNA. Method: immunoSEQ multiplex PCR; TCRdb's copy keeps in-frame clones and lacks some. The top ten clones hold 1% of a sample with 310,000 or so clones, over 7% of them seen once. The germline gives CDR1 SEHNR, CDR2 FQNEAQ (reference sequence). This CDR3 has 15 amino acids. After removal of 5 bases from V and 4 bases from J, the junction contained 5 bases not matched to a gene. In this sample, this clone turned up a few times. What it binds is unknown. General study points: Shorter TCRB CDR3s, moderately but significantly so, were found in Type 1 diabetes patients in all four CD4+ subsets.

Sequenced material: central memory CD4+ T cells from blood. The V call is TRBV7-9, the J call TRBJ2-1; 10 bases match TRBD1. The receptor's source is a man aged 25-40 years with type 1 diabetes. The DNA of the CDR3 is TGTGCCAGCAGCGCCGAGGGACAGGGGTACAATGAGCAGTTCTTC. Protein: CASSAEGQGYNEQFF.